What follows are 29 T cell receptor beta chains derived from one specimen sequenced in a study of blood T cell repertoires in COVID-19. Repertoires were generated with immunoSEQ multiplex PCR, while TCRdb's copy carries only in-frame clones and drops some. The data contain some 270,000 clones, roughly 85% of them singletons. The specimen sequenced was PBMCs or T cells enriched from blood (not recorded which). The receptor source for this set is a woman aged 45-65 years who had been exposed to COVID-19.

The chain links TRBV19 to TRBJ1-5; TRBD1 might be the D (6 bases). V was trimmed by 5 bases and J by 8 bases, leaving 16 bases between them. Germline V gene data show CDR1 as LNHDA and CDR2 as SQIVND (reference sequence). CDR3 length equals 14 residues. CDR3 region: CASSDTGGREPQHF. CDR3 DNA sequence: TGTGCCAGTAGTGATACGGGGGGCAGGGAGCCCCAGCATTTT.

The rearrangement links TRBV5-8 to TRBJ1-5; TRBD1 aligns across 9 bases. Germline assignment: CDR1 SGHTS and CDR2 YDEGEE. V lost 4 bases and J lost 1; bases outside the gene matches: 3. The CDR3 totals 15 residues. CDR3 protein: CASSAGQGSNQPQHF. CDR3 sequence (DNA): TGTGCCAGCAGCGCAGGACAGGGGAGCAATCAGCCCCAGCATTTT.

This clone was seen a few times. CDR3 protein: CASSLEGTGRYEQYF. CDR3 DNA sequence: TGTGCCAGCAGCTTAGAAGGGACAGGGAGATACGAGCAGTACTTC. V usage is TRBV7-2 and J usage is TRBJ2-7; the match to TRBD1 covers 9 bases. J lost 4 bases, V lost 1 base, and 5 bases had no gene match. Germline assignment: CDR1 SGHTA and CDR2 FQGNSA. The CDR3 is 15 residues long.

The V and J genes are TRBV9 and TRBJ2-1, with 13 positions matching TRBD2. This CDR3 comprises 18 residues. Germline V lookup: CDR1 SGDLS, CDR2 YYNGEE. Trimming at V came to 3 bases and at J to 7 bases, leaving 13 bases not matched to a gene. In nucleotides, the CDR3 is TGTGCCAGCAGCGCAAGCACTCGACTAGCGGGGGGTATTAATGAGCAGTTCTTC. It translates to CASSASTRLAGGINEQFF.

This clone showed up just once. The chain has TRBV2 and TRBJ2-5; 8 bases are shared with TRBD2. This CDR3 comprises 13 residues. Germline CDR1 is SNHLY and CDR2 is FYNNEI. V shed 8 bases and J 3 bases; nucleotides not matched to a gene: 5. The CDR3 DNA sequence: TGTGCCAGCTCGGGGGGGCCGGAAGAGACCCAGTACTTC. Its protein is CASSGGPEETQYF. Complete variable domain (other parts from reference TRBV2 and TRBJ2-5): EPEVTQTPSHQVTQMGQEVILRCVPISNHLYFYWYRQILGQKVEFLVSFYNNEISEKSEIFDDQFSVERPDGSNFTLKIRSTKLEDSAMYFCASSGGPEETQYFGPGTRLLVL.

Comments on this clone: Relative to the germline gene, one junction end is altered; a read error may explain this. The chain is built from TRBV5-1 and TRBJ2-2, with TRBD2 matching 8 bases. This CDR3 has 16 residues. Germline loops: CDR1 SGHRS, CDR2 YFSETQ. The CDR3 DNA sequence: TGCGCCAGCAGCCCACCAGGACTAGCTTTAGGTGGGGGGCTGTTTTTT. This sequence encodes CASSPPGLALGGGLFF.

CDR3 region: CASSQAITGYTRSTQYF. The CDR3 coding sequence is TGCGCCAGCAGCCAGGCCATTACAGGGTACACACGGAGTACGCAGTATTTT. The chain links TRBV4-3 to TRBJ2-3, with D perhaps matching TRBD1 (6 bases). CDR1 LGHNA and CDR2 YSLEER come from the germline V gene. The CDR3 contains 17 residues. V lost 3 bases and J 8 bases, leaving 24 bases between the germline ends.

The chain is built from TRBV5-1 and TRBJ2-4; 9 bases fit TRBD1. Looked up from germline, CDR1 is SGHRS and CDR2 is YFSETQ. The CDR3 has 14 amino acids. After removal of 0 bases from V and 7 bases from J, the junction contained 2 bases not matched to a gene. This CDR3 is CASSLDRGRNIQYF. In DNA, the CDR3 is TGCGCCAGCAGCTTGGACAGGGGGCGGAACATTCAGTACTTC.

The gene calls are TRBV18 and TRBJ1-2; perhaps TRBD1 as D (6 bases). Trimming took off 6 bases at V and 8 bases at J, with 19 bases between the two ends. Germline V gene lookup returns CDR1 KGHSH and CDR2 LQKENI. The CDR3 sequence is 14 residues long. The CDR3 nucleotides are TGTGCCAGCTCCCTTTGGACAGACGATTCGGGCTACACCTTC. Protein product: CASSLWTDDSGYTF. Using reference TRBV18 and TRBJ1-2 for the parts outside the CDR3, the full variable domain is NAGVMQNPRHLVRRRGQEARLRCSPMKGHSHVYWYRQLPEEGLKFMVYLQKENIIDESGMPKERFSAEFPKEGPSILRIQQVVRGDSAAYFCASSLWTDDSGYTFGSGTRLTVV.

The CDR3 DNA follows: TGTGCCAGCAGGAGCGACAGGGATGGTAACTATGGCTACACCTTC. Protein product: CASRSDRDGNYGYTF. This chain joins TRBV6-5 and TRBJ1-2; 7 nucleotides line up with TRBD1. The CDR3 covers 15 residues. The J segment lost 1 base and the V segment lost 6 bases, leaving 8 bases of the junction unmatched. Germline CDR1 MNHEY, CDR2 SVGAGI.

The CDR3: CASSPRTSDTQYF. CDR3 coding DNA: TGTGCCAGCAGCCCGCGGACTTCGGATACGCAGTATTTT. This rearrangement joins TRBV4-2 to TRBJ2-3, with D perhaps matching TRBD2 (5 bases). The CDR3 has 13 amino acids. Between the trimmed V and J ends, which lost 4 bases and 6 bases, there was a span of 11 bases. CDR1 is LGHNA and CDR2 is YNFKEQ in the germline V gene.

The rearrangement links TRBV3-1 (or the pseudogene TRBV3-2) to TRBJ1-2, with 9 positions matching TRBD1. Trimming cost V 5 bases and J 6 bases; bases outside gene matches: 4. There are 13 residues in the CDR3. Germline values: CDR1 LGHDT, CDR2 YNNKEL (reference sequence). CDR3 protein: CASSAGQGNGYTF. CDR3 DNA sequence: TGTGCCAGCAGCGCGGGACAGGGCAATGGCTACACCTTC.

The genes are TRBV7-9 and TRBJ2-7; 9 nucleotides line up with TRBD1. The CDR3 length is 18 residues. CDR1 and CDR2 from the germline V gene are SEHNR and FQNEAQ (reference sequence). With V trimmed by 1 base and J by 0 bases, 10 bases remained unmatched. The chain's CDR3 is CASSLDPGTGLSSYEQYF. As DNA, the CDR3 is TGTGCCAGCAGCTTAGATCCCGGGACAGGGCTTAGCTCCTACGAGCAGTACTTC.

The rearrangement links TRBV7-2 to TRBJ1-1; D is possibly TRBD1 (5 bases). Germline V gene lookup returns CDR1 SGHTA and CDR2 FQGNSA. The CDR3 extends over 13 amino acids. V lost 5 bases to trimming and J lost 10 bases, with 17 bases between them. For the CDR3, the DNA is TGTGCCAGCAGCATACAGGACATGAAAGGAGCTTTCTTT. It yields the protein CASSIQDMKGAFF.

The CDR3 is CASSLEDGRTDTQYF. The CDR3 DNA sequence: TGTGCCAGCAGCTTAGAAGATGGGCGTACAGATACGCAGTATTTT. This chain connects TRBV11-2 to TRBJ2-3; no definite D call. With 0 bases removed from V and 3 bases from J, the gap between germline ends came to 10 bases. This CDR3 spans 15 amino acids. Germline values: CDR1 SGHAT, CDR2 FQNNGV.

The chain combines TRBV21-1 with TRBJ1-2. TRBV21-1 is termed a pseudogene. CDR3 size: 12 residues. The CDR3 bases are TGTGCCAGCCCTAGAGGGGTTGGGACTTGCACCTTC. It codes for CASPRGVGTCTF.

This chain links TRBV5-1 with TRBJ1-2, with D perhaps TRBD1 (5 bases). The CDR3 loop spans 14 amino acids. Trimming took off 3 bases at V and 7 bases at J, with 16 bases between the two ends. Germline values: CDR1 SGHRS, CDR2 YFSETQ. The CDR3 is CASSSVAGDGGYTF. DNA of the CDR3: TGCGCCAGCAGCTCGGTCGCGGGGGACGGTGGCTACACCTTC.

The rearrangement uses TRBV4-1 and TRBJ1-1, with a possible D match to TRBD1 (6 bases). The germline V gene encodes CDR1 MGHRA and CDR2 YSYEKL. The CDR3 loop spans 14 amino acids. Trimming took 1 base from V and 4 from J, leaving 10 bases between them. The CDR3 reads CASSQVWTATEAFF. DNA of the CDR3: TGCGCCAGCAGCCAAGTCTGGACAGCCACTGAAGCTTTCTTT.

The chain has TRBV9 and TRBJ2-3; 7 nucleotides align to TRBD2. Germline V gene sequence: CDR1 SGDLS, CDR2 YYNGEE. This CDR3 is built from 18 residues. V was clipped by 0 bases and J by 5 bases; unmatched bases: 15. CDR3: CASSVGLLRAGRVDTQYF. For the CDR3, the DNA is TGTGCCAGCAGCGTAGGGCTCTTGAGAGCGGGGAGGGTAGATACGCAGTATTTT.

The chain recombines TRBV11-3 with TRBJ1-1; D remains unclear. V lost 0 bases and J 1 base, leaving 9 bases between the germline ends. CDR3 size: 15 residues. CDR1 is SGHNT and CDR2 is YENEEA in the germline V gene. This CDR3 is CASSLDAAPNTEAFF. The CDR3 DNA reads as TGTGCCAGCAGCTTAGATGCGGCCCCGAACACTGAAGCTTTCTTT.

The rearrangement links TRBV15 to TRBJ1-1, with a weak D call TRBD1 (6 bases). Germline CDR1 is LNHNV and CDR2 is YYDKDF (reference sequence). V lost 2 bases, J lost 1 base, and 11 bases lay in between. CDR3 length: 15 residues. This chain's CDR3 is CATSRPDRPNTEAFF. The CDR3 DNA is TGTGCCACCAGCAGACCAGACAGGCCGAACACTGAAGCTTTCTTT.

The chain joins TRBV10-3 to TRBJ1-2; D might be TRBD1 (6 bases). The germline V and J ends were trimmed by 8 bases and 8 bases, with 21 bases remaining between them. CDR1 is ENHRY and CDR2 is SYGVKD in the germline V gene. The CDR3 has 14 residues. CDR3 sequence (DNA): TGTGCCATCGGCAACAGGGTAGGGCTCTTGGGCTACACCTTC. As protein: CAIGNRVGLLGYTF.

The chain combines TRBV29-1 with TRBJ1-3, with D uncertain. With 4 bases removed from V and 5 bases from J, the gap between germline ends came to 6 bases. The CDR3 length is 11 residues. Germline CDR1 SQVTM, CDR2 ANQGSEA. The CDR3 coding sequence is TGCAGCGTTGCACAGCGAAACACCATATATTTT. Translated: CSVAQRNTIYF.

This clone was counted only a few times. This chain joins TRBV12-3 or TRBV12-4 and TRBJ1-2; 8 bases match TRBD1. There are 13 residues in the CDR3. V shed 6 bases, J shed 3 bases, and the junction held 3 bases outside the gene matches. The CDR3 reads CASSPTGDYGYTF. CDR3 bases: TGTGCCAGCAGCCCGACAGGGGACTATGGCTACACCTTC.

The rearrangement joins TRBV6-5 to TRBJ1-1; 7 nucleotides align to TRBD1. After removal of 5 bases from V and 12 bases from J, the junction contained 12 bases not matched to a gene. The CDR3 has 13 amino acids. Germline lookup yields CDR1 MNHEY and CDR2 SVGAGI. The CDR3 reads CASSQFRGATSFF. CDR3 bases: TGTGCCAGCAGTCAATTCAGGGGGGCGACGTCTTTCTTT.

This rearrangement joins TRBV11-2 to TRBJ2-4; D perhaps matches TRBD2 (5 bases). V was cut by 7 bases and J by 2 bases, with 12 bases left in between. CDR3 length: 14 amino acids. Germline CDR1 reads SGHAT; CDR2 reads FQNNGV. CDR3 amino acids: CASTWAGTKNIQYF. As DNA, the CDR3 is TGTGCCAGCACCTGGGCCGGGACCAAAAACATTCAGTACTTC.

The DNA for the CDR3 is TGCGCCAGCAGCCTCTCGGACAGAGTCTCTGGGGCCAACGTCCTGACTTTC. It is translated as CASSLSDRVSGANVLTF. The genes are TRBV4-1 and TRBJ2-6; D is possibly TRBD1 (6 bases). Germline V gives CDR1 MGHRA, CDR2 YSYEKL. The CDR3 is made up of 17 amino acids. V lost 4 bases, J lost 0 bases, and 13 bases lay in between.

The J gene is TRBJ1-3, the V gene TRBV19; 7 bases are a match to TRBD1. The CDR3 loop spans 14 amino acids. CDR1 is LNHDA, CDR2 SQIVND, per germline (reference sequence). V gave up 7 bases and J gave up 3 bases; unmatched junction bases: 6. CDR3 nucleotide sequence: TGTGCCAGTAACACAGGGGTGAATGGAAACACCATATATTTT. It specifies CASNTGVNGNTIYF.

The chain couples TRBV6-5 to TRBJ2-3, with TRBD2 as a possible D gene (6 bases). V shed 7 bases and J shed 9 bases, with 14 bases lying between them. CDR1 is MNHEY, CDR2 SVGAGI, per germline. The length of the CDR3 is 12 residues. Written as DNA, the CDR3 is TGTGCCAGCAAAACGGAGGGAGGAACGCAGTATTTT. Encoded protein: CASKTEGGTQYF.